Listed below are T cell receptor beta chains from one sample, sequenced in a study of blood T cell repertoires in COVID-19. The repertoire was sequenced with immunoSEQ multiplex PCR; TCRdb's copy has only in-frame clones and lacks some. The data hold more than 25,000 clones, with approximately 92% observed a single time. Specimen: peripheral blood. The source is a man between 60 and 75 years old with acute or convalescent COVID-19. CDR3s include the opening cysteine and the closing phenylalanine or tryptophan. D genes are given only for firm matches. The listing skips clone size in some rows; elsewhere it reads once, few, many or a size class.

v_gene: TRBV27; j_gene: TRBJ2-4; d_gene: TRBD1; abundance: -; CDR3aa: CASSLDRGAKNIQYF; CDR3nt: TGTGCCAGCAGTTTGGACAGGGGTGCCAAAAACATTCAGTACTTC
v_gene: TRBV28; j_gene: TRBJ2-5; d_gene: TRBD2; abundance: -; CDR3aa: CASSLAGPGGETQYF; CDR3nt: TGTGCCAGCAGTTTGGCCGGGCCGGGGGGAGAGACCCAGTACTTC
v_gene: TRBV3-1/TRBV3-2; j_gene: TRBJ2-6; d_gene: TRBD2; abundance: -; CDR3aa: CARSRGLGGGGANVLTF; CDR3nt: TGTGCCCGCAGCCGGGGACTGGGGGGGGGTGGGGCCAACGTCCTGACTTTC
v_gene: TRBV27; j_gene: TRBJ2-7; d_gene: TRBD1; abundance: -; CDR3aa: CASSLQGSSSYEQYF; CDR3nt: TGTGCCAGCAGCTTACAGGGGTCGAGCTCCTACGAGCAGTACTTC
v_gene: TRBV5-1; j_gene: TRBJ2-7; d_gene: TRBD1; abundance: few; CDR3aa: CASSTGQGGSYEQYF; CDR3nt: TGCGCCAGCAGCACTGGACAGGGTGGCTCCTACGAGCAGTACTTC
v_gene: TRBV11-3; j_gene: TRBJ2-7; d_gene: TRBD1; abundance: -; CDR3aa: CASSFGTGGEQYF; CDR3nt: TGTGCCAGCAGCTTCGGGACAGGGGGCGAGCAGTACTTC
v_gene: TRBV21-1; j_gene: TRBJ2-3; d_gene: -; abundance: -; CDR3aa: CASSPLAGGTDTQYF; CDR3nt: TGTGCCAGCAGCCCCCTAGCGGGGGGCACAGATACGCAGTATTTT
v_gene: TRBV5-1; j_gene: TRBJ2-2; d_gene: TRBD2; abundance: -; CDR3aa: CASSLGAGGTGELFF; CDR3nt: TGCGCCAGCAGCTTGGGGGCCGGGGGGACCGGGGAGCTGTTTTTT
v_gene: TRBV10-3; j_gene: TRBJ1-5; d_gene: TRBD1; abundance: -; CDR3aa: CAISADGQGRHQPQHF; CDR3nt: TGTGCCATCAGTGCGGACGGACAGGGGCGACATCAGCCCCAGCATTTT
v_gene: TRBV19; j_gene: TRBJ1-1; d_gene: -; abundance: -; CDR3aa: CASSTTDRLNTEAFF; CDR3nt: TGTGCCAGTAGTACCACGGACAGACTGAACACTGAAGCTTTCTTT
v_gene: TRBV7-9; j_gene: TRBJ1-2; d_gene: TRBD1; abundance: -; CDR3aa: CASSFQGVNYGYTF; CDR3nt: TGTGCCAGCAGCTTCCAGGGGGTAAACTATGGCTACACCTTC
v_gene: TRBV7-8; j_gene: TRBJ2-2; d_gene: TRBD2; abundance: -; CDR3aa: CASSLTGGRITGELFF; CDR3nt: TGTGCCAGCAGCTTAACGGGGGGGAGGATCACCGGGGAGCTGTTTTTT
v_gene: TRBV7-9; j_gene: TRBJ2-1; d_gene: TRBD2; abundance: few; CDR3aa: CASSSASGGAWNEQFF; CDR3nt: TGTGCCAGCAGCTCGGCTAGCGGGGGGGCTTGGAATGAGCAGTTCTTC
v_gene: TRBV19; j_gene: TRBJ1-5; d_gene: -; abundance: -; CDR3aa: CASSKGESNQPQHF; CDR3nt: TGTGCCAGTAGTAAGGGAGAGAGCAATCAGCCCCAGCATTTT
v_gene: TRBV7-6; j_gene: TRBJ2-5; d_gene: -; abundance: -; CDR3aa: CASSLGARGQETQYF; CDR3nt: TGTGCCAGCAGCTTAGGGGCAAGGGGGCAAGAGACCCAGTACTTC